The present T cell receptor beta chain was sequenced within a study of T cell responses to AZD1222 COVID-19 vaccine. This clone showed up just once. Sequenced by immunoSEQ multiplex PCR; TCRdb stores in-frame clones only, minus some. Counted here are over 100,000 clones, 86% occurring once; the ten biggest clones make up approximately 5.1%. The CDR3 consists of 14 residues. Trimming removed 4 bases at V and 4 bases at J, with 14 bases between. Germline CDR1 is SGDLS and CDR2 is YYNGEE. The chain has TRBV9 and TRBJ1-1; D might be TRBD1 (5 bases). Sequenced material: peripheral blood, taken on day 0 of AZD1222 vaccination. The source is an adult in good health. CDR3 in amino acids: CASSPQSGSTEAFF. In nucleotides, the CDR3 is TGTGCCAGCAGCCCCCAGTCAGGGAGCACTGAAGCTTTCTTT.